Below are 2 T cell receptor beta chains sequenced from a single sample in a study of PD-1 blockade in mismatch repair-deficient tumors. Assay used: immunoSEQ multiplex PCR; TCRdb lists only in-frame clones, some missing. The sample carries thousands of clones, approximately 89% recorded once. Their specific antigens are unknown. Time point noted: roughly 10-day in vitro stimulation with candidate neoantigen peptide 7. Here the sequenced sample was cells cultured in vitro, taken from a patient treated with pembrolizumab. Receptors originate from an adult with mismatch repair-deficient cancer.

This clone was recorded a few times. The chain has TRBV7-9 and TRBJ1-6, with D possibly being TRBD1 (5 bases). The germline V gene has CDR1 SEHNR and CDR2 FQNEAQ (reference sequence). Trimming took 8 bases from V and 10 from J, leaving 15 bases between them. CDR3 length equals 13 residues. The CDR3 loop is CASQTRERSPLHF. CDR3 DNA: TGTGCCAGCCAGACCAGGGAAAGATCACCCCTCCACTTT.

This clone has only one observation. V and J are TRBV6-1 and TRBJ1-1, with TRBD1 matching 8 bases. The CDR3 contains 12 residues. The J segment lost 6 bases and the V segment lost 8 bases, leaving 5 bases of the junction unmatched. CDR1 is MNHNS and CDR2 is SASEGT in the germline V gene. CDR3 DNA sequence: TGTGCCAGCGTAGACAGGGGCGCTGAAGCTTTCTTT. Translated, it gives CASVDRGAEAFF.